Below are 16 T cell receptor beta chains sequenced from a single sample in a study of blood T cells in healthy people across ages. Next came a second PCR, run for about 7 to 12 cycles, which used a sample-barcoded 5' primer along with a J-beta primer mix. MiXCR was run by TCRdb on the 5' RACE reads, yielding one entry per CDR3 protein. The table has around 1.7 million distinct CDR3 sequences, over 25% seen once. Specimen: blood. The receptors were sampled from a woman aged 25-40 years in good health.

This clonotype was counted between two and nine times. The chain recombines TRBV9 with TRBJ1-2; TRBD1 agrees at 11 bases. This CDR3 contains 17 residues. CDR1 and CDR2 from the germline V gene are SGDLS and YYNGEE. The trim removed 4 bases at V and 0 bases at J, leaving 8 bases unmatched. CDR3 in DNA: TGTGCCAGCAGCATAGGACAGGGGGCCCTCACTAACTATGGCTACACCTTC. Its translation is CASSIGQGALTNYGYTF.

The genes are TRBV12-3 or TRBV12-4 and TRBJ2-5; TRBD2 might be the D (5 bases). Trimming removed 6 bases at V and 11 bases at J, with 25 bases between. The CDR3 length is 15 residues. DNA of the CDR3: TGTGCCAGCAGGTATATGTCGGGGTCAAACAATGAGCAGTACTTC. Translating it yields CASRYMSGSNNEQYF.

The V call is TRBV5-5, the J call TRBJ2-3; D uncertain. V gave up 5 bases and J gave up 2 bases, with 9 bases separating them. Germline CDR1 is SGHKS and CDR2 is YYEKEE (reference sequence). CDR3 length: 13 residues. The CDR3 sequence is CASRYGDTDTQYF. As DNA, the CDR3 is TGTGCCAGCAGATACGGAGACACAGATACGCAGTATTTT.

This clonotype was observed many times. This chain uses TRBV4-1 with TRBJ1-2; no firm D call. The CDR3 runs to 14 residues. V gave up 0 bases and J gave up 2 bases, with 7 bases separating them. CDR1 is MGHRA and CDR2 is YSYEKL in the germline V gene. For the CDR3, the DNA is TGCGCCAGCAGCCAAGATCTCAGCAACTATGGCTACACCTTC. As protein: CASSQDLSNYGYTF.

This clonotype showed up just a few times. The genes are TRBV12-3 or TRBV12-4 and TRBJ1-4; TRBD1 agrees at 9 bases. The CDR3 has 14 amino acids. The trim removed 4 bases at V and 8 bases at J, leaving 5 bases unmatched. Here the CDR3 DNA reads TGTGCCAGCAGTTCCGGGACAGGGCCCGAAAAACTGTTTTTT. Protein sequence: CASSSGTGPEKLFF.

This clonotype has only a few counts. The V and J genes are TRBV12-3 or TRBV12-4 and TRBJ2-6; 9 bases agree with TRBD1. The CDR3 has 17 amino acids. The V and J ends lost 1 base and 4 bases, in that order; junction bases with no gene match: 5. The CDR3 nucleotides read TGTGCCAGCAGTTTAGTTGGGACAGGGCGAGGGGCCAACGTCCTGACTTTC. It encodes CASSLVGTGRGANVLTF.

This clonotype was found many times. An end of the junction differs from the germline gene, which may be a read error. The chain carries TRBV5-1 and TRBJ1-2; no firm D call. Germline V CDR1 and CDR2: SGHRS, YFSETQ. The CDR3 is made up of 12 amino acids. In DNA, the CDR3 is TGTGCCAGCAGTTTCGGGAACTATGGCTACACCTTC. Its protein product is CASSFGNYGYTF.

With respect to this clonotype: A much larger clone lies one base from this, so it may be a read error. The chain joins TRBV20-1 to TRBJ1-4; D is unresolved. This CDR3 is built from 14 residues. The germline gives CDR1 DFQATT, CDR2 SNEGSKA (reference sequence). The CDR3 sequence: CSATEADWNEKRFF. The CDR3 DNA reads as TGCAGTGCCACGGAGGCAGATTGGAATGAAAAACGGTTTTTT.

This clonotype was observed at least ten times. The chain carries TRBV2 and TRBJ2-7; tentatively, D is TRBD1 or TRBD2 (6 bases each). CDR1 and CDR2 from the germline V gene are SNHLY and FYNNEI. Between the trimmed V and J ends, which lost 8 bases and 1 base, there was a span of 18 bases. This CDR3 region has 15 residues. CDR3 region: CASLRLSGASYEQYF. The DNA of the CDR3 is TGTGCCAGCCTCCGACTTTCGGGGGCTTCCTACGAGCAGTACTTC.

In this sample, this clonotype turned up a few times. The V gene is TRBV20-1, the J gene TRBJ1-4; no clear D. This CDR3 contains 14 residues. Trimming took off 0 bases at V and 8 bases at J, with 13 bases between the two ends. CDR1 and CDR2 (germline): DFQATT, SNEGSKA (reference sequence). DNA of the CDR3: TGCAGTGCTAGAGATTCGAACACGGGGGAAAAACTGTTTTTT. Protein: CSARDSNTGEKLFF.

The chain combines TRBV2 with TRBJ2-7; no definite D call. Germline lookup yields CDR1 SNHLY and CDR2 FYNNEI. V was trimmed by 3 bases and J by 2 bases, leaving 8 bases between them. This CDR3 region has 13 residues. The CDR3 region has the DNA TGTGCCAGCAGTGACGACCGTACCTACGAGCAGTACTTC. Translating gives CASSDDRTYEQYF.

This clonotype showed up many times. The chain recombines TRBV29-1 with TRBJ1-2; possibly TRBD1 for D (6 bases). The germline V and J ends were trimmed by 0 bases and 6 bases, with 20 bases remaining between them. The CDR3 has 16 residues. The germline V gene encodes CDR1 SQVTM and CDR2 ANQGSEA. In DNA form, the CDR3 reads TGCAGCGTTGAAGATCCCAAACAGGGCCCAGTCCATGGCTACACCTTC. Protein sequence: CSVEDPKQGPVHGYTF. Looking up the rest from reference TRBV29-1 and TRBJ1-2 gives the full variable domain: SAVISQKPSRDICQRGTSLTIQCQVDSQVTMMFWYRQQPGQSLTLIATANQGSEATYESGFVIDKFPISRPNLTFSTLTVSNMSPEDSSIYLCSVEDPKQGPVHGYTFGSGTRLTVV.

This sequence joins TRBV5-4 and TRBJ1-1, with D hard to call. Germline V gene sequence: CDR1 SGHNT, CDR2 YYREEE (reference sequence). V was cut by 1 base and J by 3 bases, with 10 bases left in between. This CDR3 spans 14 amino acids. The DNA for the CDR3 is TGTGCCAGCAGCTTGAGCAGCCCCGACACTGAAGCTTTCTTT. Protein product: CASSLSSPDTEAFF.

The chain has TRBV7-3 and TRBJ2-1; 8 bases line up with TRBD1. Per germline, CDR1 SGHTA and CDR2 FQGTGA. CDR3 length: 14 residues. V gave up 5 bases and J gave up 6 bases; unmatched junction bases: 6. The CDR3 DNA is TGTGCCAGCAGCCCTGGGGACAGGCCCAATGAGCAGTTCTTC. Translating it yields CASSPGDRPNEQFF.

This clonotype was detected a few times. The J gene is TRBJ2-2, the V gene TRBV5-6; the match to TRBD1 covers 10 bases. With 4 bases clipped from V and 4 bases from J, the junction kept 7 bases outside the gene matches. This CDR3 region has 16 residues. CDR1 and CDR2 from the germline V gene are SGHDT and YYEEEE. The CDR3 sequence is CASSPGGTGVTGELFF. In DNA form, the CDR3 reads TGTGCCAGCAGCCCCGGCGGGACAGGGGTCACCGGGGAGCTGTTTTTT.

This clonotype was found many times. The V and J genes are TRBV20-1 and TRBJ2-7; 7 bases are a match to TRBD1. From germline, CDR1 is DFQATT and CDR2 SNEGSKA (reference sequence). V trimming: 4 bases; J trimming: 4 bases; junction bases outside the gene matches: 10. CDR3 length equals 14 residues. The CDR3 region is CSANAGGMGYEQYF. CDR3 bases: TGCAGTGCTAACGCAGGGGGTATGGGTTACGAGCAGTACTTC.